The source of this TCR beta chain is a study of prognosis after radiotherapy for stage I lung cancer. Study-level information: In 12 to 15 patients the disease was a newly diagnosed primary stage I lung tumor, whereas several had oligometastatic NSCLC following surgical resection of the primary tumor.

All patients were node-negative on CT and PET/CT, without prior chemotherapy, radiotherapy or other malignancies. In its sample, this clonotype was seen many times. Its cognate antigen is unknown. Study results and caveats: Differing TRBV and TRBJ gene usage was reportedly seen between patients with and without metastases.

Trimming took off 5 bases at V and 0 bases at J, with 18 bases between the two ends. The CDR3 sequence is 16 residues long. Germline CDR1 DFQATT, CDR2 SNEGSKA (reference sequence). Two-round multiplex PCR amplified TCR beta CDR3 from genomic DNA. The use of primers specific to each TRBV and TRBJ gene characterized first-round PCR. MiXCR was run by TCRdb on the multiplex PCR reads, yielding one entry per CDR3 protein. The data contain 25,000 to 35,000 distinct CDR3 sequences, 25% to 40% of them singletons. The specimen was PBMCs, collected before or after stereotactic body radiation therapy (not recorded which). This sequence originates from a donor aged 50 or older with non-small cell lung cancer. V gene TRBV20-1 combines with J gene TRBJ2-3, with a possible D match to TRBD2 (6 bases). The CDR3 DNA sequence: TGCAGTGCTGGGGGAGGAAGCACCTATAGCACAGATACGCAGTATTTT. It codes for CSAGGGSTYSTDTQYF.